The rows below give T cell receptor beta chains drawn from one sample of a study of cytomegalovirus exposure and HLA in healthy donors. Profiling relied on immunoSEQ multiplex PCR, and the TCRdb table lists in-frame clones only, not all of them. The sample carries approximately 160,000 clones, approximately 79% recorded once. Sample: PBMCs. Receptors were obtained from a male donor in good health and CMV-seronegative. Each CDR3 is given with its conserved first and last residue.

v_call,j_call,cdr3_aa
TRBV30,TRBJ2-1,CAFTGAYNEQFF
TRBV7-2,TRBJ1-3,CASSSRTGGNTIYF
TRBV7-9,TRBJ1-1,CASTSGGALGAEAFF
TRBV5-4,TRBJ1-1,CASSYRQGANTEAFF
TRBV7-9,TRBJ2-7,CSSSLVGTGNYEQYF
TRBV5-1,TRBJ2-3,CASSLERTDTQYF
TRBV7-2,TRBJ1-6,CASSSGSNNSPLHF
TRBV5-1,TRBJ1-2,CASTQRGAGGYTF
TRBV4-3,TRBJ1-2,CASSQATGVYGYTF
TRBV6-1,TRBJ1-2,CASSEAGQAYYGYTF
TRBV5-1,TRBJ1-3,CASSRDTGNTIYF
TRBV6-1,TRBJ2-3,CASTLQGASTDTQYF
TRBV6-1,TRBJ1-2,CASWRMTGVEGYTF
TRBV7-9,TRBJ2-5,CASSLGAGGTETQYF
TRBV5-6,TRBJ2-7,CASSTGQVPYEQYF
TRBV21-1,TRBJ2-1,CASSKDRRLAGDYNEQFF
TRBV4-2,TRBJ2-7,CASSQGGQGGSYEQYF
TRBV5-6,TRBJ1-4,CASSFGPSNEKLFF
TRBV30,TRBJ1-2,CAWSPPDITTLYGYTF
TRBV30,TRBJ1-5,CAWRLVYRAHQPQHF
TRBV6-5,TRBJ2-5,CASTKTGGLQETQYF
TRBV5-1,TRBJ2-3,CASSRPAGGTDTQYF
TRBV13,TRBJ2-7,CASSQDRGVDEQYF
TRBV28,TRBJ1-4,CASSQDRADLFF
TRBV7-2,TRBJ1-2,CASSFGGQGAQGYTF
TRBV19,TRBJ1-4,CASSGDRGEEKLFF
TRBV18,TRBJ2-3,CASSQQGTDTQYF
TRBV5-4,TRBJ2-3,CASSAGTSGDTDTQYF
TRBV5-1,TRBJ1-1,CASSRGTATPEAFF
TRBV27,TRBJ2-7,CASSRPGQTYEQYF
TRBV7-9,TRBJ2-7,CASSPGGGRVYEQYF
TRBV15,TRBJ2-3,CATSRIAGHGTDTQYF